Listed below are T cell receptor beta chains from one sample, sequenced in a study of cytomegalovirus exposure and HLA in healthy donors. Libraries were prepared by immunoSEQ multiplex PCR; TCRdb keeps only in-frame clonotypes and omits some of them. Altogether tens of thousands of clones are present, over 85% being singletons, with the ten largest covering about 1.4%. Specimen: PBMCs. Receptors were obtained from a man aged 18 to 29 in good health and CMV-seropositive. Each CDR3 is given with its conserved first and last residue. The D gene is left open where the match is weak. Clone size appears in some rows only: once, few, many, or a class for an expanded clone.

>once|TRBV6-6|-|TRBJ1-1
CASSPLGGLNTEAFF
TGTGCCAGCAGCCCCTTGGGGGGGCTGAACACTGAAGCTTTCTTT
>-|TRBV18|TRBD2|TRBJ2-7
CASSFTLAGYYEQYF
TGTGCCAGCTCATTCACGCTAGCGGGATACTACGAGCAGTACTTC
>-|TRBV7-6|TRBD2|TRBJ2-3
CASSRGGPTDTQYF
TGTGCCAGCAGCCGGGGGGGACCCACAGATACGCAGTATTTT
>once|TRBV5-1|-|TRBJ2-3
CASSLSPVDTQYF
TGCGCCAGCAGCTTGTCTCCTGTAGATACGCAGTATTTT
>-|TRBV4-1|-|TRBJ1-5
CASSQSPGVINQPQHF
TGCGCCAGCAGCCAATCACCCGGGGTGATCAATCAGCCCCAGCATTTT
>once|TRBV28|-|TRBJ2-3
CASSLGTPELADTQYF
TGTGCCAGCAGTCTAGGGACACCCGAATTAGCAGATACGCAGTATTTT
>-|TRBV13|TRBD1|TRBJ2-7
CASSSGTGGYEQYF
TGTGCCAGCAGCTCCGGGACAGGAGGATATGAGCAGTACTTC
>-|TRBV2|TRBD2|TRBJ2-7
CASSEASGLVSGAEQYF
TGTGCCAGCAGTGAAGCTTCGGGACTAGTGAGCGGAGCCGAGCAGTACTTC
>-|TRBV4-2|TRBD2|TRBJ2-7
CASSQYGTSGSSSYEQYF
TGTGCCAGCAGCCAATACGGGACTAGCGGGTCCAGCTCCTACGAGCAGTACTTC
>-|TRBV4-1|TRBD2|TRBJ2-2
CASSQDSGGAGGELFF
TGCGCCAGCAGCCAAGATAGCGGGGGGGCTGGCGGGGAGCTGTTTTTT
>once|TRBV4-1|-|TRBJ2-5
CASSHPHGGVLLEETQYF
TGCGCCAGCAGCCATCCTCATGGAGGGGTTCTTTTGGAAGAGACCCAGTACTTC
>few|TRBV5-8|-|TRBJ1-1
CASSLVPGTEAFF
TGTGCCAGCAGCTTGGTGCCGGGCACTGAAGCTTTCTTT
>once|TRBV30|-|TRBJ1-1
CAWTRGMNTEAFF
TGTGCCTGGACTCGGGGGATGAACACTGAAGCTTTCTTT
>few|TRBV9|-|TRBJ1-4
CASSVTQGGGSEKLFF
TGTGCCAGCAGCGTTACTCAGGGAGGAGGCAGTGAAAAACTGTTTTTT
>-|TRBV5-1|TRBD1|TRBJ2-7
CASSSTGTGDYEQYF
TGCGCCAGCAGCTCGACCGGGACAGGTGACTACGAGCAGTACTTC